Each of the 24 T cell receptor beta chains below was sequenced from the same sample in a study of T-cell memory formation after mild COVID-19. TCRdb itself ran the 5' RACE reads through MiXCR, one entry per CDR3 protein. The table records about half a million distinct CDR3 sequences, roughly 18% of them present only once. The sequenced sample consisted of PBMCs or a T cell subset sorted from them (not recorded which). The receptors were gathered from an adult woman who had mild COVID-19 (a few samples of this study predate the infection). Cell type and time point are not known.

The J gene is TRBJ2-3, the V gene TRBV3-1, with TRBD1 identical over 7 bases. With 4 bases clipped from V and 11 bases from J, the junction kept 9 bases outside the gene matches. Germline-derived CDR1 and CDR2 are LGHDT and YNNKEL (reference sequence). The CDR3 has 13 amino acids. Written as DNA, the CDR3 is TGTGCCAGCAGCCCGGACAGGCCGCGCCGGCAGTATTTT. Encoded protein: CASSPDRPRRQYF.

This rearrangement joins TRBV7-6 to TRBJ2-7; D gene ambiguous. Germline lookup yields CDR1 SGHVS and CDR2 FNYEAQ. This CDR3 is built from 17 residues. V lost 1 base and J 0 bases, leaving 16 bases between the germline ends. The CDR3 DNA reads TGTGCCAGCAGCTTAGTCCCCCCTTACACCGCCTCCTACGAGCAGTACTTC. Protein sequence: CASSLVPPYTASYEQYF.

CDR3 nucleotide sequence: TGTGCCAGCAGCCTCAGTGCAACTAATGAAAAACTGTTTTTT. It translates to CASSLSATNEKLFF. J is TRBJ1-4 and V is TRBV9; no reliable D call. V was pared by 4 bases and J by 0 bases, with 7 bases between. The CDR3 sequence is 14 residues long. CDR1 and CDR2 (germline): SGDLS, YYNGEE.

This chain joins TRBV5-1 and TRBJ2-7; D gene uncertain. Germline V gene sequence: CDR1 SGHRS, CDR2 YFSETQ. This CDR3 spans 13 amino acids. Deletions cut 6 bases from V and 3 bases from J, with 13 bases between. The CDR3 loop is CASKPSENYEQYF. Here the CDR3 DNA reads TGCGCCAGCAAGCCGAGCGAGAACTACGAGCAGTACTTC.

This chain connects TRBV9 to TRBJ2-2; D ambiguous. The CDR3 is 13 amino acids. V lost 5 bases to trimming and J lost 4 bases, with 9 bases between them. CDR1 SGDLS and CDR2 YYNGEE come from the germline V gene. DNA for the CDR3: TGTGCCAGCAGTCAGAGATCCACCGGGGAGCTGTTTTTT. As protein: CASSQRSTGELFF.

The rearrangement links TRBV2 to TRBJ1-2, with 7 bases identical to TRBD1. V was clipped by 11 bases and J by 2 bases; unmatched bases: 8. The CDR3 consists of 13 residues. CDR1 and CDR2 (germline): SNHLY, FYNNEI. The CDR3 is CAGRDRGNYGYTF. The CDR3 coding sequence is TGTGCCGGCCGGGACAGAGGGAACTATGGCTACACCTTC.

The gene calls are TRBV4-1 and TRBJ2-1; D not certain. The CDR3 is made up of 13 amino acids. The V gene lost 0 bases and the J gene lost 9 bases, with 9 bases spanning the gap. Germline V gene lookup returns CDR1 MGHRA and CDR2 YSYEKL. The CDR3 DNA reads TGCGCCAGCAGCCAAGATCTTCGGTTTGAGCAGTTCTTC. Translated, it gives CASSQDLRFEQFF.

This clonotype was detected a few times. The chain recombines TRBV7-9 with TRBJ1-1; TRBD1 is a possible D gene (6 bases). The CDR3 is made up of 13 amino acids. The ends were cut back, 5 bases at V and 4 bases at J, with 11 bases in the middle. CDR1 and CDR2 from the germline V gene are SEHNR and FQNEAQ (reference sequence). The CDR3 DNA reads TGTGCCAGCAGCGCGACGGGGGCCACTGAAGCTTTCTTT. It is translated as CASSATGATEAFF.

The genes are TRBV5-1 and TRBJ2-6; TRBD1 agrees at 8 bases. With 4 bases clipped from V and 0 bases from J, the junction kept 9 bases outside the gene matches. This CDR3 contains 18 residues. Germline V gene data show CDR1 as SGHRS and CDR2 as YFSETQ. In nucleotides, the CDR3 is TGCGCCAGCAGCCTGATGCCCGGGACAGGCTCTGGGGCCAACGTCCTGACTTTC. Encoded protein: CASSLMPGTGSGANVLTF.

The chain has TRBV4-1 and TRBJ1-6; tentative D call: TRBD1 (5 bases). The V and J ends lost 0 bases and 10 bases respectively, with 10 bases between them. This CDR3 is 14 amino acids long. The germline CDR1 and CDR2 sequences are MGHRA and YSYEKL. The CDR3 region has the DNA TGCGCCAGCAGCCAAGAGGGGGGGTGGTCACCCCTCCACTTT. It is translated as CASSQEGGWSPLHF.

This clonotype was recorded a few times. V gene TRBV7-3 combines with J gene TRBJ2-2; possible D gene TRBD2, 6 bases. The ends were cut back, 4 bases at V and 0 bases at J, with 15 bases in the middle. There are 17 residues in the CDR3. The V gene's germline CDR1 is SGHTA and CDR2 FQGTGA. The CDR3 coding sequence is TGTGCCAGCAGCTACGGCCCTAGCGAGGCGAACACCGGGGAGCTGTTTTTT. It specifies CASSYGPSEANTGELFF. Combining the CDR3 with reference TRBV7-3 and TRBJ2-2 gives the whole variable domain GAGVSQTPSNKVTEKGKYVELRCDPISGHTALYWYRQSLGQGPEFLIYFQGTGAADDSGLPNDRFFAVRPEGSVSTLKIQRTERGDSAVYLCASSYGPSEANTGELFFGEGSRLTVL.

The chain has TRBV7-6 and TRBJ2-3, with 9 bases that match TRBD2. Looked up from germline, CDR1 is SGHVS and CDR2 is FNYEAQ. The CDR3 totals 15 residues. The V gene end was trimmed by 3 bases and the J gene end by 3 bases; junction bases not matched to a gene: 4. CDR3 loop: CASSLREGHTDTQYF. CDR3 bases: TGTGCCAGCAGCTTGCGGGAGGGCCATACAGATACGCAGTATTTT.

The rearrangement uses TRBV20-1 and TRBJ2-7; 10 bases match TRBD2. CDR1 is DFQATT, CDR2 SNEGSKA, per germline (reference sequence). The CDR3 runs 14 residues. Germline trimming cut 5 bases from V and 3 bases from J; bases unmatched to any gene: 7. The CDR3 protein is CSAGRTSGFYEQYF. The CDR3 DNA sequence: TGCAGTGCTGGCCGGACTAGCGGATTCTACGAGCAGTACTTC.

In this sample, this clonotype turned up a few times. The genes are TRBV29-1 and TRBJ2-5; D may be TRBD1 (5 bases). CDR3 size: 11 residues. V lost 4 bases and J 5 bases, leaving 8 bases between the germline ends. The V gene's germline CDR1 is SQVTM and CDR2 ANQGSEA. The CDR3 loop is CSVVKGETQYF. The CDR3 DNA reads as TGCAGCGTTGTCAAGGGGGAGACCCAGTACTTC.

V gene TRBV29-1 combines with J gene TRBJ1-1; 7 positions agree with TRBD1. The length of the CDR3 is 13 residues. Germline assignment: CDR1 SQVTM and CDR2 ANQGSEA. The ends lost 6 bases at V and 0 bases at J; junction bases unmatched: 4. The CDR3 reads CSVTGTVNTEAFF. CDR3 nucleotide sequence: TGCAGCGTAACCGGGACAGTGAACACTGAAGCTTTCTTT. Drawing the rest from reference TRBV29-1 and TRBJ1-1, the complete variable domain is SAVISQKPSRDICQRGTSLTIQCQVDSQVTMMFWYRQQPGQSLTLIATANQGSEATYESGFVIDKFPISRPNLTFSTLTVSNMSPEDSSIYLCSVTGTVNTEAFFGQGTRLTVV.

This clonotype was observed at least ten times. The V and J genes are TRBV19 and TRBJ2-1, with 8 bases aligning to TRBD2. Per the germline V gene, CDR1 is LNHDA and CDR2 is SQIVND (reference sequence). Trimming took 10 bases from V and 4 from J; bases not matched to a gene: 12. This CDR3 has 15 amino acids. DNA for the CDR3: TGTGCCACCACCCGGGCTAGCGGGCTTTACAATGAGCAGTTCTTC. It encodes CATTRASGLYNEQFF.

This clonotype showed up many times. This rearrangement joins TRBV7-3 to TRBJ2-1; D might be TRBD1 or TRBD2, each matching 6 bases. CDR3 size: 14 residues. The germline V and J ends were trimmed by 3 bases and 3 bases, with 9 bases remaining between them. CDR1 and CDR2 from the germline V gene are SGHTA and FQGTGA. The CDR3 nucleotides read TGTGCCAGCAGCTTCGGGGGCGACTACAATGAGCAGTTCTTC. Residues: CASSFGGDYNEQFF. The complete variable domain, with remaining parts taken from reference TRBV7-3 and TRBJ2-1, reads GAGVSQTPSNKVTEKGKYVELRCDPISGHTALYWYRQSLGQGPEFLIYFQGTGAADDSGLPNDRFFAVRPEGSVSTLKIQRTERGDSAVYLCASSFGGDYNEQFFGPGTRLTVL.

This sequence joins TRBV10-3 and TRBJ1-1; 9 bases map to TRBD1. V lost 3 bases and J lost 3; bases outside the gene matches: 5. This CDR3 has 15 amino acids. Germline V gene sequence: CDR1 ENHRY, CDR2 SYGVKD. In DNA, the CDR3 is TGTGCCATCAGTGACAGGGACAGGGTGGACACTGAAGCTTTCTTT. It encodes CAISDRDRVDTEAFF.

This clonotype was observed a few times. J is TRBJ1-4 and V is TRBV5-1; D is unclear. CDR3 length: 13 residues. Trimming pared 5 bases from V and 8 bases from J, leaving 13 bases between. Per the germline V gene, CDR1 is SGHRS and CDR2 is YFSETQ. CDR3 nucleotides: TGCGCCAGCAGGATGGCAGTTGAAGAAAAACTGTTTTTT. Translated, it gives CASRMAVEEKLFF. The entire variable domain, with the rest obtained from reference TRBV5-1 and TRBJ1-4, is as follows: KAGVTQTPRYLIKTRGQQVTLSCSPISGHRSVSWYQQTPGQGLQFLFEYFSETQRNKGNFPGRFSGRQFSNSRSEMNVSTLELGDSALYLCASRMAVEEKLFFGSGTQLSVL.

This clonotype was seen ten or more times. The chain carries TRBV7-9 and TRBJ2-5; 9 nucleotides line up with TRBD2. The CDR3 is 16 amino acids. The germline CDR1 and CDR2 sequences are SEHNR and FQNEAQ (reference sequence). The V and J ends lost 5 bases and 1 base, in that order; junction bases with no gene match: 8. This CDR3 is CASSRGGGARQETQYF. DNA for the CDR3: TGTGCCAGCAGCCGTGGCGGGGGGGCCCGCCAAGAGACCCAGTACTTC.

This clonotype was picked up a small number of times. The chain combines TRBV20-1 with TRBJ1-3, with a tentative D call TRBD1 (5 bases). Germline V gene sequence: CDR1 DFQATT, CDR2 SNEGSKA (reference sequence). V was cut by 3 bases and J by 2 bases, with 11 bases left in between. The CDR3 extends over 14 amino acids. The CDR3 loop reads CSASTQGAGNTIYF. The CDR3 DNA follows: TGCAGTGCTAGCACCCAGGGAGCTGGAAACACCATATATTTT.

CDR3 region: CASSAGTAHNQPQHF. DNA for the CDR3: TGTGCCAGCAGTGCCGGGACAGCACACAATCAGCCCCAGCATTTT. The chain recombines TRBV25-1 with TRBJ1-5; the match to TRBD1 covers 7 bases. The CDR3 covers 15 residues. After removal of 4 bases from V and 3 bases from J, the junction contained 6 bases not matched to a gene. The germline V gene has CDR1 MGHDK and CDR2 SYGVNS.

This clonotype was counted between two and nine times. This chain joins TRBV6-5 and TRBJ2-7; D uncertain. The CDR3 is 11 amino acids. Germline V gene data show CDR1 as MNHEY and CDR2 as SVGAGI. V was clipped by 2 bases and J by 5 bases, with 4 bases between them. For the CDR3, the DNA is TGTGCCAGCAGTTACGTGGACGAGCAGTACTTC. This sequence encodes CASSYVDEQYF.

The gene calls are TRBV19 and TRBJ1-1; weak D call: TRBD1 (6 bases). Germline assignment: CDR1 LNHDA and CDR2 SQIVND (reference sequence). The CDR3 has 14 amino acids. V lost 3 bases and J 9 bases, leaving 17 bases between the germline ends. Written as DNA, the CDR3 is TGTGCCAGTAGTATTGCTGGACAGTCGGGTCAAGCTTTCTTT. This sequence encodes CASSIAGQSGQAFF. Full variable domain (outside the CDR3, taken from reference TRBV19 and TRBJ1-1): DGGITQSPKYLFRKEGQNVTLSCEQNLNHDAMYWYRQDPGQGLRLIYYSQIVNDFQKGDIAEGYSVSREKKESFPLTVTSAQKNPTAFYLCASSIAGQSGQAFFGQGTRLTVV.